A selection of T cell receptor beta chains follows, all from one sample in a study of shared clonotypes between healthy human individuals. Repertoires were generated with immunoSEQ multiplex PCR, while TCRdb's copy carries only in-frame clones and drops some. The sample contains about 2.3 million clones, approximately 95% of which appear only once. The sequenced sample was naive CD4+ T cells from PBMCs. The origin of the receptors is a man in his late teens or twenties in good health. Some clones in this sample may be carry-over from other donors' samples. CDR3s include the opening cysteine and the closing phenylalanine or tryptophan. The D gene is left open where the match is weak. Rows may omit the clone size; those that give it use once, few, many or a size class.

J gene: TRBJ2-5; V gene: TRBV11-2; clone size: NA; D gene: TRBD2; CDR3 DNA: TGTGCCAGCAGACGACTCTGGCGGGAGCAAGAGACCCAGTACTTC; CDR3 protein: CASRRLWREQETQYF
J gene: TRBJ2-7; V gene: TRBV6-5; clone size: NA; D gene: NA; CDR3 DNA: TGTGCCAGCAGTTACTCACCCCTTGACATCCCGTACGAGCAGTACTTC; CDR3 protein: CASSYSPLDIPYEQYF
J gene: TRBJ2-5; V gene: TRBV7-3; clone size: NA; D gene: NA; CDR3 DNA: TGTGCCAGCAGCTCCTCGCGGCAAGAGACCCAGTACTTC; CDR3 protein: CASSSSRQETQYF
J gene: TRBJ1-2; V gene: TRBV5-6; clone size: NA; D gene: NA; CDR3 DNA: TGTGCCAGCAGCTTACAATGGCCCCCCGGAGGCTATGGCTACACCTTC; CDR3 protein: CASSLQWPPGGYGYTF
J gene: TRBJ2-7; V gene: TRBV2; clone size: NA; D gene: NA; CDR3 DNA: TGTGCCAGCAGCCGGGACGGAACCTACGAGCAGTACTTC; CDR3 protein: CASSRDGTYEQYF
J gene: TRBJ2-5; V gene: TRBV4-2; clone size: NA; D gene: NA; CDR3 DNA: TGTGCCAGCAGCCGTACCGCGGACCGAACCCAAGAGACCCAGTACTTC; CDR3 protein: CASSRTADRTQETQYF
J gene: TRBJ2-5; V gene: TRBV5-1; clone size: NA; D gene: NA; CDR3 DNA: TGCGCCAGCAGCTTGTTTCCCGGAGGAGAGACCCAGTACTTC; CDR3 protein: CASSLFPGGETQYF
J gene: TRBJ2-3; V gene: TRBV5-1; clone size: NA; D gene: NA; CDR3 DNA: TGCGCCAGCAGCTTGGTTCCAGGAAGCACAGATACGCAGTATTTT; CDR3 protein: CASSLVPGSTDTQYF
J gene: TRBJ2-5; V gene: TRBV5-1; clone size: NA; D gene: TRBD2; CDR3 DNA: TGCGCCAGCAGCTTCACCCCACGGGGCTCGGCTAGCGGGTACCAAGAGACCCAGTACTTC; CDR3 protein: CASSFTPRGSASGYQETQYF
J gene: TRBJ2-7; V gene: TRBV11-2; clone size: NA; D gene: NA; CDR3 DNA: TGTGCCAGCAGTCCAATCGCGCCCAGGTCGCCACTAAACGAGCAGTACTTC; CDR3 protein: CASSPIAPRSPLNEQYF
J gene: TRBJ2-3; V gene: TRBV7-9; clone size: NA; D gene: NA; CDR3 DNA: TGTGCCAGCAGTTCATCAAACAGGGATACGCAGTATTTT; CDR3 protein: CASSSSNRDTQYF
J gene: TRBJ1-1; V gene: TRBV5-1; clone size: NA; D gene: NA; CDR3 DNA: TGCGCCAGCGGTGGGATTTCGGACACTGAAGCTTTCTTT; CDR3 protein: CASGGISDTEAFF
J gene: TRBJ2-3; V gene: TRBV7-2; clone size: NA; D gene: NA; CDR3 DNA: TGTGCCAGCAGCTTAAGAACCGCAGATACGCAGTATTTT; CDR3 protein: CASSLRTADTQYF
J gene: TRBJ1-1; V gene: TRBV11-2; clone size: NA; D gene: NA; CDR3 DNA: TGTGCCAGCAGCTTAGGCTTGGGAGGCGGGGCCCGGGCTGAAGCTTTCTTT; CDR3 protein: CASSLGLGGGARAEAFF
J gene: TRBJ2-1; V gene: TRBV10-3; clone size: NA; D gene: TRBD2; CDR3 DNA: TGTGCCATCAGTACGGGGGGATCCTACAATGAGCAGTTCTTC; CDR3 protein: CAISTGGSYNEQFF
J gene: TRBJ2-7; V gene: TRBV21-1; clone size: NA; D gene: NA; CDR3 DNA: TGTGCCAGCAGCACCTTCTGGACCGTATGGGCGAGCTCCTACGAGCAGTACTTC; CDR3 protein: CASSTFWTVWASSYEQYF
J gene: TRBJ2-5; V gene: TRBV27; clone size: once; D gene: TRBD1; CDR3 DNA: TGTGCCAGCAGTTTATCGCCAGGGGGAGAGACCCAGTACTTC; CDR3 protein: CASSLSPGGETQYF
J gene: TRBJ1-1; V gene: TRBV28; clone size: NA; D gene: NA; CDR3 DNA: TGTGCCAGCAGTTTTCAGGGCATTCGGAACACTGAAGCTTTCTTT; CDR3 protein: CASSFQGIRNTEAFF
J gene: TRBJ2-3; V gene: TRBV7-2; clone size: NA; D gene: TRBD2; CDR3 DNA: TGTGCCAGCAGCGCAGACGTGGGAGGGACGCAGTATTTT; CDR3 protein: CASSADVGGTQYF
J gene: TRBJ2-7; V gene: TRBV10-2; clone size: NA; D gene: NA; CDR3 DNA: TGCGCCAGCAGAAACCGAGGGACCTCCTACGAGCAGTACTTC; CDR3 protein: CASRNRGTSYEQYF
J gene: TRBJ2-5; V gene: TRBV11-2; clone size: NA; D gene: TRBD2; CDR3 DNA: TGTGCCAGCAGCTTAGAGGGACTAGTTTTAGAGACCCAGTACTTC; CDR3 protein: CASSLEGLVLETQYF
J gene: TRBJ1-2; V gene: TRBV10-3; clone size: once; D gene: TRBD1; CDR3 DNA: TGTGCCATCAGTGACGAGGGGGAGACAGGGCCGGGCTATGGCTACACCTTC; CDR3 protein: CAISDEGETGPGYGYTF
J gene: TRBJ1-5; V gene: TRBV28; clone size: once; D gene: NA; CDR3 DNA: TGTGCCAGCAGTTCTCGACGGACCTACGGTCAGCCCCAGCATTTT; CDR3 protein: CASSSRRTYGQPQHF
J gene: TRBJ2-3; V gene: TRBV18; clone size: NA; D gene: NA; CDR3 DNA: TGTGCCAGCTCACCTGTGGGGGAGAGAAGCACAGATACGCAGTATTTT; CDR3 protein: CASSPVGERSTDTQYF
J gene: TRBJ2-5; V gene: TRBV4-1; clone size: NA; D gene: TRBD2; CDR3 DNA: TGCGCCAGCAGCCAGGACCCGGGACTAGCAGACCAAGAGACCCAGTACTTC; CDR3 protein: CASSQDPGLADQETQYF
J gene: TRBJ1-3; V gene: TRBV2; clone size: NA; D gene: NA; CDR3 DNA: TGTGCCAGCAGTGCCAGGCGGCCCTCTGGAAACACCATATATTTT; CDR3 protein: CASSARRPSGNTIYF
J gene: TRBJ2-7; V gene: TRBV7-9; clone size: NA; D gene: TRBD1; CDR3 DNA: TGTGCCAGCAGCACAGGGGTGGAGGTCGAGCAGTACTTC; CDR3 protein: CASSTGVEVEQYF
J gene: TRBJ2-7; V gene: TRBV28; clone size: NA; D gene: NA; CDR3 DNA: TGTGCCAGTTACAGCAAAACCTACGAGCAGTACTTC; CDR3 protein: CASYSKTYEQYF
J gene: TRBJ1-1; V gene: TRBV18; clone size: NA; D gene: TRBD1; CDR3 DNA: TGTGCCAGCTCACCAGGGGTGACAGGGTTTACGTCGGCTGAAGCTTTCTTT; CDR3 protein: CASSPGVTGFTSAEAFF
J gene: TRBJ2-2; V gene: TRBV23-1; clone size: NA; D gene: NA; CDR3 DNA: TGCGCCAGCAGTCAATCAAGTCTGCGACGCCTTTCCGGGGAGCTGTTTTTT; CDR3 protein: CASSQSSLRRLSGELFF
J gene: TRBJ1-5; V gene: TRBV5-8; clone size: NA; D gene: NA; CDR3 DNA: TGTGCCAGCAGCTTAGGGGGGCGGCCCAATCAGCCCCAGCATTTT; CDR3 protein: CASSLGGRPNQPQHF
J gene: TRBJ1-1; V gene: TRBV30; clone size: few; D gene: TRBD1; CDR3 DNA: TGTGCCTGGAGTATGACAGGGGGGGACACTGAAGCTTTCTTT; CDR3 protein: CAWSMTGGDTEAFF
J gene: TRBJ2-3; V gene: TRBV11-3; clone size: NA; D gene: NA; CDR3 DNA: TGTGCCAGCAGCCGAACAGGTGTAACGCAGTATTTT; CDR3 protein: CASSRTGVTQYF
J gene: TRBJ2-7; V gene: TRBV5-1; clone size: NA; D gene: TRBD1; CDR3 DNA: TGCGCCAGCAGCTTAAGACAGGGGGGGTACGAGCAGTACTTC; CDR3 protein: CASSLRQGGYEQYF
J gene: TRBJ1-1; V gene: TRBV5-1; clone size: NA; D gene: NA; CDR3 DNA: TGCGCCAGCAGCTCGGGCCGCTCACCGGCAATGAACACTGAAGCTTTCTTT; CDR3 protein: CASSSGRSPAMNTEAFF
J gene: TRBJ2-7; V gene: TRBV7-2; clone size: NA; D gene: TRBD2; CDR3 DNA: TGTGCCAGCAGCTTAGCTGGCGGGAGGGTCTACGAGCAGTACTTC; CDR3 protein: CASSLAGGRVYEQYF
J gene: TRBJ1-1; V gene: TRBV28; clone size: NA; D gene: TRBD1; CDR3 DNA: TGTGCCAGCAGTCCGAACAGGGGGCATACTGAAGCTTTCTTT; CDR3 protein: CASSPNRGHTEAFF
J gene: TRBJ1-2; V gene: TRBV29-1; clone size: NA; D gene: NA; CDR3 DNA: TGCAGCGTTGCGAGCCCCGGAGGAGCTAACTATGGCTACACCTTC; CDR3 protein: CSVASPGGANYGYTF
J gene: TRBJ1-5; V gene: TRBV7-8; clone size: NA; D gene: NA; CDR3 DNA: TGTGCCAGCAGCTTAGAAGGCGGCTATAGCAATCAGCCCCAGCATTTT; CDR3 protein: CASSLEGGYSNQPQHF
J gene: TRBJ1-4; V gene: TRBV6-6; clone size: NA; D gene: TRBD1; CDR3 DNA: TGTGCCAGCAGTCTGGGACAGGTGACTAATGAAAAACTGTTTTTT; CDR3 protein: CASSLGQVTNEKLFF
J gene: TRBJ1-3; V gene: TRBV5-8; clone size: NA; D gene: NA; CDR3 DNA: TGTGCCAGCAGCCCAAGGGTACAAGGAAACACCATATATTTT; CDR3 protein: CASSPRVQGNTIYF
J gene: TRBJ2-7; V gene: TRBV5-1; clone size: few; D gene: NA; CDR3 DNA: TGCGCCAGCAGCTTTGGGTTGATCCAGGCAGGGTCCTCCTACGAGCAGTACTTC; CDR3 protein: CASSFGLIQAGSSYEQYF
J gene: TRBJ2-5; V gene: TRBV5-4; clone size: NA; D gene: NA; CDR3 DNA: TGTGCCAGCAGCTCAACACCGGGCGGACAAGAGACCCAGTACTTC; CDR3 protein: CASSSTPGGQETQYF
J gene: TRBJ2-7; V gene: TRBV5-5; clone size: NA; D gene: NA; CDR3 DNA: TGTGCCAGCAGCTTGGAGATGTTAGGGGGCTACGAGCAGTACTTC; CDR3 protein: CASSLEMLGGYEQYF
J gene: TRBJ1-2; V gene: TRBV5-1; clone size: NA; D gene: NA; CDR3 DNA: TGCGCCAGCAGCTTGGGACCCGTTCCGGGCTACACCTTC; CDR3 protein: CASSLGPVPGYTF
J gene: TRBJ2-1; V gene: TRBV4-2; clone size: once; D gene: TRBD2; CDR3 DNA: TGTGCCAGCAGCCAAGACCCGGCGTCAGCGGGAGTACGGGACAATGAGCAGTTCTTC; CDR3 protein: CASSQDPASAGVRDNEQFF
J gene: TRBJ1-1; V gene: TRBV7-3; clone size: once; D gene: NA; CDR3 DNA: TGTGCCAGCAGCCGACGGGCCCCTCGAGGTCGGAACACTGAAGCTTTCTTT; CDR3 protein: CASSRRAPRGRNTEAFF
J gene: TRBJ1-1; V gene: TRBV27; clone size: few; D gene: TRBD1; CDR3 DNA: TGTGCCAGCAGAGGGCAGGGGGCTTCCACTGAAGCTTTCTTT; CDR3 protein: CASRGQGASTEAFF
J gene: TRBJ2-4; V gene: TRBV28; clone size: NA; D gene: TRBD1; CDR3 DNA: TGTGCCAGCAGCCTAGCCGGACAGGGAAACATTCAGTACTTC; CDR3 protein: CASSLAGQGNIQYF
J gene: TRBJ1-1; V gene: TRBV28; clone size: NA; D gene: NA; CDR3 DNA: TGTGCCAGCAGTTTCCCCTCGGGGGGGCCCACTGAAGCTTTCTTT; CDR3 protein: CASSFPSGGPTEAFF
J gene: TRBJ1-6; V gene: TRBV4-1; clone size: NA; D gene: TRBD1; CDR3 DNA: TGCGCCAGCAGCCCACGGGCGGAGACAGGGAATTCACCCCTCCACTTT; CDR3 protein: CASSPRAETGNSPLHF
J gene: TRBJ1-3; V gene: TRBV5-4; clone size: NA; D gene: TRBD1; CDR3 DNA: TGTGCCAGCAGGATGGGACAGACTGGAAACACCATATATTTT; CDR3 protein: CASRMGQTGNTIYF
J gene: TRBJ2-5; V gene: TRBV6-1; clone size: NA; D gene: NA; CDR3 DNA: TGTGCCAGCAGTGACCCAGGGGAAGAGACCCAGTACTTC; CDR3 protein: CASSDPGEETQYF
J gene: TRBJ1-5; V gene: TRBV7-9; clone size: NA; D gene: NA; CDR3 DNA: TGTGCCAGCAGCTACTCGGTCAAGACAGGACGGGATAGCAATCAGCCCCAGCATTTT; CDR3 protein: CASSYSVKTGRDSNQPQHF
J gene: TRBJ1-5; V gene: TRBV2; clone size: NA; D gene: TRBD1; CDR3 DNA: TGTGCCAGCAGTCTACAGGGGGCTGACAATCAGCCCCAGCATTTT; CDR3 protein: CASSLQGADNQPQHF
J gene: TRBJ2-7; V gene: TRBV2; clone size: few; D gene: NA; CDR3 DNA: TGTGCCAGCAGCGTCCGTACAGAGCTCTACGAGCAGTACTTC; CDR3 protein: CASSVRTELYEQYF
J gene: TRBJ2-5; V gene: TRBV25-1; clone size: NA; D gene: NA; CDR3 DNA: TGTGCCAGCAGTAGGCGGGGAGAGACCCAGTACTTC; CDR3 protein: CASSRRGETQYF
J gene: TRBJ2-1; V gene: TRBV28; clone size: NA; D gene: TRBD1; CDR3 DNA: TGTGCCAGCAGCCCCGGGGACAGTTACAATGAGCAGTTCTTC; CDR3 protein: CASSPGDSYNEQFF